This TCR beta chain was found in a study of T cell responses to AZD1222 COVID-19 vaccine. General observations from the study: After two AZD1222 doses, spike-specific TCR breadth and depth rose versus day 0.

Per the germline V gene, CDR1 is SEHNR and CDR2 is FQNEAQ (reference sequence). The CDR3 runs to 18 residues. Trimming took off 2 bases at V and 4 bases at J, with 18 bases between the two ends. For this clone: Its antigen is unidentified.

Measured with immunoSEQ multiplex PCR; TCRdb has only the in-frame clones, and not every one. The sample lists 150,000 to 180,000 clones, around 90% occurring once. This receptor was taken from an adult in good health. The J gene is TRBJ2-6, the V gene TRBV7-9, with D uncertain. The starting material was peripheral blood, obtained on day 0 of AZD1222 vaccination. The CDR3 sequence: CASSLSVGKPRGANVLTF. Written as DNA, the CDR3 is TGTGCCAGCAGCTTATCTGTTGGCAAGCCCCGCGGGGCCAACGTCCTGACTTTC. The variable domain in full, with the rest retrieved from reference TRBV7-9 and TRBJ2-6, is DTGVSQNPRHKITKRGQNVTFRCDPISEHNRLYWYRQTLGQGPEFLTYFQNEAQLEKSRLLSDRFSAERPKGSFSTLEIQRTEQGDSAMYLCASSLSVGKPRGANVLTFGAGSRLTVL.